These 5 T cell receptor beta chains share one sample of origin, sequenced in a study of blood T cell repertoires in COVID-19. Here immunoSEQ multiplex PCR was the method, and the copy in TCRdb shows in-frame clones only, minus some. The repertoire holds about 170,000 clones, with around 88% as singletons. The sample taken for sequencing was peripheral blood. These receptors were collected from a woman between 65 and 79 years old who had recovered from COVID-19.

The chain carries TRBV9 and TRBJ2-7; 14 bases are shared with TRBD2. Germline V gene lookup returns CDR1 SGDLS and CDR2 YYNGEE. The CDR3 is 15 residues long. V dropped 3 bases and J dropped 3; count of bases not matched to a gene: 2. The CDR3 reads CASSEGTSGSYEQYF. The CDR3 coding sequence is TGTGCCAGCAGCGAGGGGACTAGCGGGAGCTACGAGCAGTACTTC.

The chain employs TRBV2 and TRBJ2-7, with D maybe TRBD1 (6 bases). This CDR3 comprises 13 residues. V dropped 6 bases and J dropped 6 bases, with 15 bases sitting between them. Germline CDR1 and CDR2: SNHLY and FYNNEI. The CDR3 sequence: CASRTTGFPEQYF. Written as DNA, the CDR3 is TGTGCCAGCAGAACCACAGGGTTCCCCGAGCAGTACTTC.

The chain has TRBV7-2 and TRBJ2-1, with D possibly TRBD2 on 6 matching bases. This CDR3 has 13 residues. The germline gives CDR1 SGHTA, CDR2 FQGNSA. Trimming removed 5 bases from V and 7 bases from J, with 12 bases in between. Here the CDR3 DNA reads TGTGCCAGCAGCCCCAGTGGGGGGAATGAGCAGTTCTTC. Encoded protein: CASSPSGGNEQFF. Full variable domain (missing parts from reference TRBV7-2 and TRBJ2-1): GAGVSQSPSNKVTEKGKDVELRCDPISGHTALYWYRQSLGQGLEFLIYFQGNSAPDKSGLPSDRFSAERTGGSVSTLTIQRTQQEDSAVYLCASSPSGGNEQFFGPGTRLTVL.

J is TRBJ1-2 and V is TRBV30; 7 bases agree with TRBD1. The germline gives CDR1 GTSNPN, CDR2 SVGIG (reference sequence). J gave up 5 bases and V 4 bases, and 7 bases lay outside the gene matches. CDR3 length: 13 amino acids. CDR3 sequence reads: CAWMSRGKYGYTF. The DNA for the CDR3 is TGTGCCTGGATGTCCAGGGGGAAGTATGGCTACACCTTC.

The genes are TRBV19 and TRBJ1-1; D is possibly TRBD1 (5 bases). The ends were cut back, 5 bases at V and 3 bases at J, with 16 bases in the middle. The CDR3 has 15 residues. Germline V gene lookup returns CDR1 LNHDA and CDR2 SQIVND (reference sequence). The CDR3 is CASSGEGWGYTEAFF. CDR3 nucleotides: TGTGCCAGTAGTGGGGAAGGTTGGGGCTACACTGAAGCTTTCTTT. Filled out from reference TRBV19 and TRBJ1-1, the complete variable domain reads DGGITQSPKYLFRKEGQNVTLSCEQNLNHDAMYWYRQDPGQGLRLIYYSQIVNDFQKGDIAEGYSVSREKKESFPLTVTSAQKNPTAFYLCASSGEGWGYTEAFFGQGTRLTVV.